This T cell receptor (beta chain) is drawn from a study of T cell responses to AZD1222 COVID-19 vaccine. Study-wide results and limits: Reportedly, nearly half of unique spike TCRs recognized epitopes outside B.1.351/B.1.1.7 mutations. Spike as a whole was targeted by vaccine-associated CD4 TCRs, dominant at 160-218 and 743-854.

Note on this clone: What it recognizes is unknown.

CDR1 and CDR2 from the germline V gene are MGHDK and SYGVNS. Trimming took 1 base from V and 6 from J, leaving 9 bases between them. This CDR3 has 13 residues. Sequencing used immunoSEQ multiplex PCR; TCRdb keeps in-frame clones, though not all of them. The data hold around 35,000 clones, with 65% to 90% observed a single time. The sample consisted of peripheral blood, taken 28 days after the second AZD1222 dose. The clonotype comes from an adult who received the AZD1222 COVID-19 vaccine. The chain uses TRBV25-1 and TRBJ1-2, with no clear D. CDR3 protein: CASSELGIHGYTF. DNA of the CDR3: TGTGCCAGCAGTGAATTGGGTATTCATGGCTACACCTTC.